These T cell receptor beta chains were read from a single sample in a study of patients and donors after allogeneic stem cell transplantation. TCRdb reanalysed the RT-PCR reads using MiXCR and keeps one entry per CDR3 protein. Of about 210,000 distinct CDR3 sequences in the sample, 38% were seen once. Sequenced material: blood, either unsorted or a sorted T cell fraction (not recorded which). Source of these receptors: a human donor who was either an allogeneic HSCT recipient or a stem cell or donor lymphocyte infusion donor (not recorded which). It is not recorded whose cells these are; they may come from a transplant donor. CDR3s leave out the opening cysteine and the closing phenylalanine or tryptophan.

J gene: TRBJ1-5
V gene: TRBV12-3/TRBV12-4
CDR3 protein: ASSRRGQDSNQPQH

J gene: TRBJ2-1
V gene: TRBV20-1
CDR3 protein: SARAPEGIYNEQF

J gene: TRBJ2-7
V gene: TRBV29-1
CDR3 protein: SVGGSYEQY

J gene: TRBJ1-6
V gene: TRBV12-3/TRBV12-4
CDR3 protein: ASISSKGPNSPLH

J gene: TRBJ2-3
V gene: TRBV12-3/TRBV12-4
CDR3 protein: ASSSSGTQY

J gene: TRBJ2-5
V gene: TRBV5-1
CDR3 protein: ASRGLAGEETQY

J gene: TRBJ1-4
V gene: TRBV20-1
CDR3 protein: SAASGATNEKLF

J gene: TRBJ1-2
V gene: TRBV24-1
CDR3 protein: ATSDPDRGYGGYT

J gene: TRBJ2-3
V gene: TRBV15
CDR3 protein: ATSTKVGRRFTDTQY

J gene: TRBJ1-5
V gene: TRBV6-6
CDR3 protein: ASSPLRRYQPQH

J gene: TRBJ1-5
V gene: TRBV27
CDR3 protein: ASWPGQGGNQPQH